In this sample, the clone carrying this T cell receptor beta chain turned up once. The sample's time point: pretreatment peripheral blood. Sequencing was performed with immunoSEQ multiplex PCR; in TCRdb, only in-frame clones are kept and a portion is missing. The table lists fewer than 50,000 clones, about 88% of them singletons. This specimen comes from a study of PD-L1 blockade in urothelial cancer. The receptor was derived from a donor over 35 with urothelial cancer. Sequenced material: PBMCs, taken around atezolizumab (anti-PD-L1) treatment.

Written as DNA, the CDR3 is TGTGCCAGCAGCCTGTCGGGACTAGCGGCCAACGAGCAGTACTTC. Amino acid sequence: CASSLSGLAANEQYF. This rearrangement joins TRBV7-2 to TRBJ2-7; 11 positions agree with TRBD2. This CDR3 is 15 amino acids long. CDR1 is SGHTA and CDR2 is FQGNSA in the germline V gene. V lost 5 bases and J lost 5; bases outside the gene matches: 8.